One and the same sample provided the 14 T cell receptor beta chains below, sequenced in a study of shared clonotypes between healthy human individuals (dated by TCRdb to about 2020). The library relied on the immunoSEQ multiplex PCR assay. TCRdb took over this immuneACCESS table, retaining in-frame rearrangements with V and J assigned. Such tables are incomplete; in checked studies, under half of the missing clones stem from an unresolved V gene, and the remainder is unexplained. Present in this sample are around 2.3 million clones, around 95% of which were seen just once. Clones ranked in the top ten supply roughly 0.13% of the sample. The sample taken for sequencing was naive CD4+ T cells sorted from blood. Explained via the paper, the cell subset or site label denotes: CD45RA+ positively selected. These receptors all come from a man between 18 and 35 years old in good health.

V is TRBV18 and J is TRBJ2-7; the D is unclear. V was clipped by 3 bases and J by 0 bases, with 9 bases between them. Per the germline V gene, CDR1 is KGHSH and CDR2 is LQKENI. This CDR3 comprises 14 residues. The chain's CDR3 is CASSPFQDSYEQYF. DNA for the CDR3: TGTGCCAGCTCACCTTTTCAGGACTCCTACGAGCAGTACTTC. The whole variable domain, filled in from reference TRBV18 and TRBJ2-7, reads NAGVMQNPRHLVRRRGQEARLRCSPMKGHSHVYWYRQLPEEGLKFMVYLQKENIIDESGMPKERFSAEFPKEGPSILRIQQVVRGDSAAYFCASSPFQDSYEQYFGPGTRLTVT.

The V gene is TRBV6-1, the J gene TRBJ2-5, with 8 bases lining up with TRBD2. Trimming removed 5 bases from V and 5 bases from J; junction bases left unmatched: 7. Germline CDR1 MNHNS, CDR2 SASEGT. The CDR3 loop spans 14 amino acids. The CDR3 sequence is CASSTSGGRETQYF. CDR3 bases: TGTGCCAGCAGTACCTCGGGGGGGAGGGAGACCCAGTACTTC.

Comment on this clone: One end of the junction varies from germline; a read error may be responsible. The chain couples TRBV7-2 to TRBJ2-7, with D perhaps matching TRBD2 (6 bases). Germline CDR1 reads SGHTA; CDR2 reads FQGNSA. The length of the CDR3 is 15 residues. For the CDR3, the DNA is TGTGCCAGCAGCCTAGCGTCTTATATGGAGGACGAGCAGTACTTC. Its translation: CASSLASYMEDEQYF. Drawing the rest from reference TRBV7-2 and TRBJ2-7, the complete variable domain is GAGVSQSPSNKVTEKGKDVELRCDPISGHTALYWYRQSLGQGLEFLIYFQGNSAPDKSGLPSDRFSAERTGGSVSTLTIQRTQQEDSAVYLCASSLASYMEDEQYFGPGTRLTVT.

The chain is built from TRBV6-1 and TRBJ2-3; D is undetermined. Trimming took off 2 bases at V and 4 bases at J, with 16 bases between the two ends. The germline gives CDR1 MNHNS, CDR2 SASEGT. The length of the CDR3 is 16 residues. As DNA, the CDR3 is TGTGCCAGCAGTGAAATCCCAGAAAAAAGATCAGATACGCAGTATTTT. As protein: CASSEIPEKRSDTQYF.

V gene TRBV5-6 combines with J gene TRBJ2-5, with D maybe TRBD1 (6 bases). From germline, CDR1 is SGHDT and CDR2 YYEEEE. The CDR3 length is 18 residues. With 6 bases removed from V and 0 bases from J, the gap between germline ends came to 24 bases. The CDR3 nucleotides read TGTGCCAGCATGGGTCCGGGGACACCCTTTTCGTACCAAGAGACCCAGTACTTC. Protein sequence: CASMGPGTPFSYQETQYF.

This rearrangement joins TRBV19 to TRBJ2-7; D is possibly TRBD1 or TRBD2 (6 bases each). Germline assignment: CDR1 LNHDA and CDR2 SQIVND (reference sequence). The CDR3 length is 14 residues. V was cut by 1 base and J by 3 bases, with 10 bases left in between. The CDR3 DNA follows: TGTGCCAGTAGTATAGCGGGGGCCGTCTACGAGCAGTACTTC. Translating gives CASSIAGAVYEQYF.

The rearrangement links TRBV7-6 to TRBJ2-2, with D possibly being TRBD1 (6 bases). V was clipped by 7 bases and J by 1 base, with 16 bases between them. The germline CDR1 and CDR2 sequences are SGHVS and FNYEAQ. This CDR3 has 16 amino acids. The CDR3 coding sequence is TGTGCCAGCACTCTAAGGGGGACAATGAACACCGGGGAGCTGTTTTTT. Its protein product is CASTLRGTMNTGELFF.

The V and J genes are TRBV5-1 and TRBJ2-6; the D is unclear. Deletions cut 4 bases from V and 4 bases from J, with 6 bases between. The CDR3 length is 13 residues. Germline CDR1 and CDR2: SGHRS and YFSETQ. CDR3 in amino acids: CASSVEGANVLTF. DNA for the CDR3: TGCGCCAGCAGCGTGGAAGGGGCCAACGTCCTGACTTTC.

The chain links TRBV29-1 to TRBJ2-3; D remains ambiguous. From germline, CDR1 is SQVTM and CDR2 ANQGSEA. Trimming left V 1 base short and J 2 bases short, with 10 bases between. CDR3 length equals 14 residues. CDR3 sequence reads: CSVEGVGSTDTQYF. The CDR3 DNA reads TGCAGCGTTGAAGGGGTCGGATCCACAGATACGCAGTATTTT.

The chain employs TRBV6-1 and TRBJ1-1; possible D gene TRBD1, 5 bases. The germline gives CDR1 MNHNS, CDR2 SASEGT. This CDR3 has 14 amino acids. V lost 7 bases, J lost 1 base, and 13 bases lay in between. CDR3 loop: CASIPGTQNTEAFF. The CDR3 nucleotides are TGTGCCAGCATCCCAGGGACTCAGAACACTGAAGCTTTCTTT.

This chain uses TRBV7-2 with TRBJ2-5; 9 bases line up with TRBD1. The CDR3 runs to 12 residues. Germline V gene sequence: CDR1 SGHTA, CDR2 FQGNSA. Germline trimming cut 5 bases from V and 13 bases from J; bases unmatched to any gene: 8. As DNA, the CDR3 is TGTGCCAGCAGCACCCGACAGGGGGGGTCGTACTTC. Translating gives CASSTRQGGSYF. Full variable domain (missing parts from reference TRBV7-2 and TRBJ2-5): GAGVSQSPSNKVTEKGKDVELRCDPISGHTALYWYRQSLGQGLEFLIYFQGNSAPDKSGLPSDRFSAERTGGSVSTLTIQRTQQEDSAVYLCASSTRQGGSYFGPGTRLLVL.

The V gene is TRBV6-6, the J gene TRBJ1-6; 10 nucleotides align to TRBD1. Germline loops: CDR1 MNHNY, CDR2 SVGAGI (reference sequence). The CDR3 extends over 14 amino acids. Trimming at V came to 10 bases and at J to 10 bases, leaving 10 bases not matched to a gene. CDR3 in amino acids: CATNPGQGYSPLHF. In DNA form, the CDR3 reads TGTGCCACCAACCCGGGACAGGGGTACTCACCCCTCCACTTT.

CDR3 sequence: CASSGRMERAEAFF. DNA of the CDR3: TGTGCCAGCAGCGGACGGATGGAGAGAGCTGAAGCTTTCTTT. V is TRBV7-2 and J is TRBJ1-1; D is undetermined. Germline assignment: CDR1 SGHTA and CDR2 FQGNSA. This CDR3 has 14 residues. Deletions cut 5 bases from V and 6 bases from J, with 16 bases between.

This clone was seen once. V usage is TRBV5-1 and J usage is TRBJ2-1; D is unclear. The CDR3 consists of 17 residues. The germline CDR1 and CDR2 sequences are SGHRS and YFSETQ. Trimming cost V 0 bases and J 0 bases, with 13 bases left between them. The CDR3 loop reads CASSLEPWAVSYNEQFF. In DNA, the CDR3 is TGCGCCAGCAGCTTGGAACCGTGGGCGGTCTCCTACAATGAGCAGTTCTTC.